A single sample is the source of the 27 T cell receptor beta chains below, sequenced in a study of cytomegalovirus exposure and HLA in healthy donors. The primer mix had 60 Vbeta and 13 Jbeta primers. The table came from immunoSEQ multiplex PCR; TCRdb's copy has only in-frame clones and leaves some out. This table has fewer than 250,000 clones, 65% to 85% appearing once. The sample taken for sequencing was PBMCs. The receptors come from a man younger than 30 in good health and CMV-seronegative.

The J gene is TRBJ1-6, the V gene TRBV10-3; TRBD1 matches at 9 bases. The CDR3 loop spans 15 amino acids. The V gene's germline CDR1 is ENHRY and CDR2 SYGVKD. J gave up 7 bases and V 4 bases, and 5 bases lay outside the gene matches. The CDR3 nucleotides are TGTGCCATCAGTGGGACCGGGACAGGGAATTCACCCCTCCACTTT. Its protein is CAISGTGTGNSPLHF.

This chain connects TRBV5-6 to TRBJ2-2; no reliable D call. The germline V and J ends were trimmed by 2 bases and 5 bases, with 13 bases remaining between them. This CDR3 has 15 amino acids. CDR1 and CDR2 from the germline V gene are SGHDT and YYEEEE. The CDR3 here is CASSFQYKSTGELFF. In DNA form, the CDR3 reads TGTGCCAGCAGCTTTCAATACAAGTCAACCGGGGAGCTGTTTTTT.

This sequence joins TRBV25-1 and TRBJ1-1; 7 bases are a match to TRBD1. CDR3 length: 14 amino acids. CDR1 MGHDK and CDR2 SYGVNS come from the germline V gene. V was clipped by 2 bases and J by 4 bases; unmatched bases: 4. The CDR3 nucleotides are TGTGCCAGCAGTGAACGACAGGGAGGCACTGAAGCTTTCTTT. Translation: CASSERQGGTEAFF.

This chain connects TRBV6-1 to TRBJ2-7, with D possibly being TRBD1 (7 bases). CDR3 length: 14 residues. Germline lookup yields CDR1 MNHNS and CDR2 SASEGT. With 7 bases removed from V and 1 base from J, the gap between germline ends came to 14 bases. This CDR3 reads CASTIAGGSYEQYF. The CDR3 bases are TGTGCCAGCACCATTGCAGGGGGGTCCTACGAGCAGTACTTC.

The CDR3, as DNA: TGTGCCAGCAGCTTCAGACAGGGGGCGCAAGGCTACACCTTC. Protein: CASSFRQGAQGYTF. The chain recombines TRBV7-2 with TRBJ1-2, with 10 bases lining up with TRBD1. V lost 3 bases and J lost 8; bases outside the gene matches: 6. The CDR3 totals 14 residues. The germline CDR1 and CDR2 sequences are SGHTA and FQGNSA.

This sequence joins TRBV27 and TRBJ2-6; D not certain. V lost 2 bases and J lost 2, with 7 bases in between. The length of the CDR3 is 15 residues. The germline CDR1 and CDR2 sequences are MNHEY and SMNVEV (reference sequence). CDR3 region: CASSLPTPGANVLTF. CDR3 DNA sequence: TGTGCCAGCAGTTTACCGACACCTGGGGCCAACGTCCTGACTTTC.

This sequence joins TRBV5-4 and TRBJ2-7; D perhaps matches TRBD2 (6 bases). The V gene's germline CDR1 is SGHNT and CDR2 YYREEE (reference sequence). Trimming left V 4 bases short and J 3 bases short, with 17 bases between. The CDR3 has 15 residues. The CDR3 loop is CASSPSGTSRYEQYF. As DNA, the CDR3 is TGTGCCAGCAGCCCCTCCGGGACTTCCCGCTACGAGCAGTACTTC.

This clone was detected only once. This rearrangement joins TRBV11-2 to TRBJ2-4; 7 positions match TRBD2. The CDR3 extends over 15 amino acids. V trimming: 5 bases; J trimming: 8 bases; junction bases outside the gene matches: 12. CDR1 is SGHAT and CDR2 is FQNNGV in the germline V gene. The CDR3 reads CASSLTSVGSDIQYF. In DNA form, the CDR3 reads TGTGCCAGCAGCCTTACTAGCGTCGGTTCGGACATTCAGTACTTC.

The rearrangement uses TRBV19 and TRBJ1-1; D gene ambiguous. This CDR3 region has 14 residues. Germline CDR1 and CDR2: LNHDA and SQIVND (reference sequence). V lost 9 bases to trimming and J lost 1 base, with 15 bases between them. The CDR3 coding sequence is TGTGCCAGCTATATATCCGGGAAGAACACTGAAGCTTTCTTT. Amino acid sequence: CASYISGKNTEAFF. Variable domain in full (rest from reference TRBV19 and TRBJ1-1): DGGITQSPKYLFRKEGQNVTLSCEQNLNHDAMYWYRQDPGQGLRLIYYSQIVNDFQKGDIAEGYSVSREKKESFPLTVTSAQKNPTAFYLCASYISGKNTEAFFGQGTRLTVV.

This clone turned up a few times. This chain joins TRBV7-6 and TRBJ2-3; 11 nucleotides agree with TRBD2. The CDR3 covers 17 residues. V lost 0 bases and J lost 2; bases outside the gene matches: 4. Germline loops: CDR1 SGHVS, CDR2 FNYEAQ. This CDR3 reads CASSLAVLAGATDTQYF. The DNA for the CDR3 is TGTGCCAGCAGCTTAGCGGTACTAGCGGGAGCCACAGATACGCAGTATTTT.

This chain connects TRBV30 to TRBJ1-3; 7 nucleotides align to TRBD1. Germline V CDR1 and CDR2: GTSNPN, SVGIG (reference sequence). The CDR3 length is 13 residues. The J segment lost 3 bases and the V segment lost 5 bases, leaving 4 bases of the junction unmatched. The CDR3: CAWEGQNGNTIYF. The CDR3, as DNA: TGTGCCTGGGAGGGACAGAATGGAAACACCATATATTTT.

V is TRBV4-3 and J is TRBJ2-1, with TRBD2 as a possible D gene (5 bases). The germline V gene has CDR1 LGHNA and CDR2 YSLEER. V was clipped by 0 bases and J by 7 bases, with 7 bases between them. CDR3 size: 13 residues. In DNA, the CDR3 is TGCGCCAGCAGCCAAGAGAGGAGGAATGAGCAGTTCTTC. Its protein product is CASSQERRNEQFF.

The chain uses TRBV7-2 and TRBJ2-1, with 10 bases matching TRBD2. The CDR3 runs 17 residues. With V trimmed by 4 bases and J by 7 bases, 13 bases remained unmatched. Germline CDR1 is SGHTA and CDR2 is FQGNSA. CDR3 sequence: CASSSQLRSGGGNEQFF. CDR3 bases: TGTGCCAGCAGCTCCCAGCTGAGAAGCGGGGGGGGAAATGAGCAGTTCTTC.

This chain uses TRBV29-1 with TRBJ2-1, with D perhaps matching TRBD2 (6 bases). CDR1 and CDR2 from the germline V gene are SQVTM and ANQGSEA. Trimming cost V 5 bases and J 3 bases, with 20 bases left between them. This CDR3 comprises 16 residues. CDR3 DNA sequence: TGCAGCGTTAAGCCCCTGGAGGGTAACTTCTACAATGAGCAGTTCTTC. Translated, it gives CSVKPLEGNFYNEQFF.

The chain couples TRBV2 to TRBJ1-4; possible D gene TRBD1, 6 bases. The CDR3 totals 14 residues. CDR1 is SNHLY and CDR2 is FYNNEI in the germline V gene. The CDR3 here is CASNLDSGMEKLFF. CDR3 nucleotide sequence: TGTGCATCGAATCTGGACAGTGGGATGGAAAAACTGTTTTTT.

The V call is TRBV4-3, the J call TRBJ2-5; 8 bases align to TRBD1. The germline V gene encodes CDR1 LGHNA and CDR2 YSLEER. V dropped 0 bases and J dropped 4; count of bases not matched to a gene: 4. The CDR3 sequence is 15 residues long. In nucleotides, the CDR3 is TGCGCCAGCAGCCAAGACGGACAGGGTAGAGAGACCCAGTACTTC. This codes for CASSQDGQGRETQYF.

The chain couples TRBV28 to TRBJ2-7; 7 bases are shared with TRBD1. The CDR3 has 14 residues. V lost 3 bases and J lost 8; bases outside the gene matches: 10. The germline gives CDR1 MDHEN, CDR2 SYDVKM. This CDR3 reads CASSFLGQLPQQYF. CDR3 in DNA: TGTGCCAGCAGTTTTCTGGGACAGTTACCTCAGCAGTACTTC. The full variable domain, rest sourced from reference TRBV28 and TRBJ2-7, is DVKVTQSSRYLVKRTGEKVFLECVQDMDHENMFWYRQDPGLGLRLIYFSYDVKMKEKGDIPEGYSVSREKKERFSLILESASTNQTSMYLCASSFLGQLPQQYFGPGTRLTVT.

The chain has TRBV5-1 and TRBJ2-7, with 8 bases fitting TRBD2. J was trimmed by 2 bases and V by 4 bases; bases with no gene match: 20. This CDR3 has 19 residues. CDR1 is SGHRS and CDR2 is YFSETQ in the germline V gene. CDR3 sequence reads: CASSRTAWGSSGSTYEQYF. In nucleotides, the CDR3 is TGCGCCAGCAGCCGGACAGCCTGGGGATCTAGCGGGTCTACCTACGAGCAGTACTTC.

The chain joins TRBV28 to TRBJ2-5, with D tentatively TRBD1 (5 bases). The CDR3 is made up of 14 amino acids. Trimming stripped 5 bases from V and 1 base from J, with 11 bases between. The V gene's germline CDR1 is MDHEN and CDR2 SYDVKM. In DNA, the CDR3 is TGTGCCAGCAGTCCTCAAGGGGCCCAAGAGACCCAGTACTTC. Its translation: CASSPQGAQETQYF.

This chain connects TRBV2 to TRBJ2-1; 7 bases map to TRBD2. Germline lookup yields CDR1 SNHLY and CDR2 FYNNEI. The V and J ends lost 5 bases and 5 bases, in that order; junction bases with no gene match: 6. The CDR3 consists of 14 residues. CDR3 residues: CASSLSGINNEQFF. The CDR3 DNA is TGTGCCAGCAGTCTCAGCGGGATCAACAATGAGCAGTTCTTC.

The chain joins TRBV11-2 to TRBJ1-1; D is unresolved. Trimming removed 1 base at V and 1 base at J, with 7 bases between. The CDR3 spans 14 residues. In germline, CDR1 is SGHAT, CDR2 FQNNGV. The CDR3 loop is CASSLGAGNTEAFF. The CDR3 nucleotides read TGTGCCAGCAGCTTAGGGGCAGGGAACACTGAAGCTTTCTTT.

This rearrangement joins TRBV13 to TRBJ2-1; 8 nucleotides agree with TRBD2. The CDR3 loop spans 14 amino acids. Trimming at V came to 5 bases and at J to 7 bases, leaving 7 bases not matched to a gene. Germline CDR1 is PRHDT and CDR2 is FYEKMQ (reference sequence). Written as DNA, the CDR3 is TGTGCCAGCAGCCCCGAGCCGGGAGGGAATGAGCAGTTCTTC. As protein: CASSPEPGGNEQFF. The full variable domain, its missing parts supplied by reference TRBV13 and TRBJ2-1, is AAGVIQSPRHLIKEKRETATLKCYPIPRHDTVYWYQQGPGQDPQFLISFYEKMQSDKGSIPDRFSAQQFSDYHSELNMSSLELGDSALYFCASSPEPGGNEQFFGPGTRLTVL.

This clone was recorded only once. The V call is TRBV7-2, the J call TRBJ2-7; 9 nucleotides line up with TRBD1. Trimming removed 4 bases from V and 6 bases from J; junction bases left unmatched: 10. Germline CDR1 is SGHTA and CDR2 is FQGNSA. The CDR3 has 15 amino acids. The DNA of the CDR3 is TGTGCCAGCAGCTGGACACCGGGACAGGGTGGCGAGCAGTACTTC. It encodes CASSWTPGQGGEQYF.

The J gene is TRBJ2-1, the V gene TRBV6-5, with D possibly matching TRBD1 (6 bases). The V gene lost 5 bases and the J gene lost 9 bases, with 17 bases spanning the gap. The CDR3 runs 14 residues. Germline V gene sequence: CDR1 MNHEY, CDR2 SVGAGI. This CDR3 reads CASSPEQGFSEQFF. CDR3 coding DNA: TGTGCCAGCAGTCCGGAACAGGGTTTTTCTGAGCAGTTCTTC.

V usage is TRBV28 and J usage is TRBJ1-2; perhaps TRBD1 as D (6 bases). This CDR3 is 14 amino acids long. Per germline, CDR1 MDHEN and CDR2 SYDVKM. The V end was cut by 1 base, the J end by 8 bases, with 14 bases between. The CDR3 region is CASSLSGAFMGYTF. The CDR3 bases are TGTGCCAGCAGTTTATCAGGGGCGTTCATGGGCTACACCTTC.

The chain recombines TRBV7-6 with TRBJ2-3, with D perhaps matching TRBD2 (6 bases). From germline, CDR1 is SGHVS and CDR2 FNYEAQ. The CDR3 totals 16 residues. The V and J ends lost 0 bases and 1 base respectively, with 11 bases between them. CDR3 DNA sequence: TGTGCCAGCAGCTTAGCCACTAGCTACCGCACAGATACGCAGTATTTT. Amino acids: CASSLATSYRTDTQYF.

The chain uses TRBV19 and TRBJ1-5; TRBD1 might be the D (5 bases). Deletions cut 3 bases from V and 5 bases from J, with 14 bases between. Germline V gene lookup returns CDR1 LNHDA and CDR2 SQIVND (reference sequence). The CDR3 extends over 15 amino acids. CDR3 amino acids: CASSILIGVDQPQHF. The CDR3 nucleotides are TGTGCCAGTAGTATTTTGATAGGGGTGGATCAGCCCCAGCATTTT. The full variable domain, with the rest looked up from reference TRBV19 and TRBJ1-5, is DGGITQSPKYLFRKEGQNVTLSCEQNLNHDAMYWYRQDPGQGLRLIYYSQIVNDFQKGDIAEGYSVSREKKESFPLTVTSAQKNPTAFYLCASSILIGVDQPQHFGDGTRLSIL.